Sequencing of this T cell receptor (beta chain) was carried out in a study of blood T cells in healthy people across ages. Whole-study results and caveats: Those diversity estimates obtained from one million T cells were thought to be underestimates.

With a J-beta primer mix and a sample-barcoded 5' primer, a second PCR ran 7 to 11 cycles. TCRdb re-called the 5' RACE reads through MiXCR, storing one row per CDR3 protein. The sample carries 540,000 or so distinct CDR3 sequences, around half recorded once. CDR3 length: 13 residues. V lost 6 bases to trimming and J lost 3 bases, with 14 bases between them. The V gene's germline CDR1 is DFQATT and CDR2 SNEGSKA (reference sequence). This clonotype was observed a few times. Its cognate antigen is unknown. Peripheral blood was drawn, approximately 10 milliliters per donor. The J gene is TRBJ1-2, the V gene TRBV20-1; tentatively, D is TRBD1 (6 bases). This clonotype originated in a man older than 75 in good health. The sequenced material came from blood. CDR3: CSAPQGRHYGYTF. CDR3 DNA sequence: TGCAGTGCGCCACAGGGTAGGCACTATGGCTACACCTTC.